These 14 T cell receptor beta chains share one sample of origin, sequenced in a study of T-cell memory formation after mild COVID-19. A single record per CDR3 protein comes from TCRdb applying MiXCR to the 5' RACE reads. The sample lists roughly 200,000 distinct CDR3 sequences, roughly 17% seen once, with 2% to 2.5% in the top ten. Sample: PBMCs or a T cell subset sorted from them (not recorded which). The source is an adult woman who had mild COVID-19 (a few samples of this study predate the infection). Cell type and time point are not known.

This clonotype was recorded many times. This chain's CDR3 is CASSPGGSSYEQYF. In nucleotides, the CDR3 is TGTGCCAGCAGCCCGGGCGGGTCCTCCTACGAGCAGTACTTC. The chain joins TRBV7-2 to TRBJ2-7; D may be TRBD2 (5 bases). This CDR3 is built from 14 residues. Deletions cut 5 bases from V and 0 bases from J, with 11 bases between. In germline, CDR1 is SGHTA, CDR2 FQGNSA.

This chain connects TRBV7-2 to TRBJ2-1, with TRBD2 matching over 7 bases. Germline CDR1 is SGHTA and CDR2 is FQGNSA. Losses at the gene ends were 5 bases for V and 5 bases for J; bases not matched to a gene: 12. This CDR3 has 16 amino acids. Written as DNA, the CDR3 is TGTGCCAGCAGCCGCGGCCGGACTAGGTTTGACAATGAGCAGTTCTTC. It translates to CASSRGRTRFDNEQFF.

This clonotype has ten or more counts. The chain joins TRBV5-1 to TRBJ1-4; perhaps TRBD1 as D (5 bases). This CDR3 has 13 amino acids. The V gene lost 2 bases and the J gene lost 7 bases, with 9 bases spanning the gap. Germline assignment: CDR1 SGHRS and CDR2 YFSETQ. CDR3 nucleotides: TGCGCCAGCAGCTTCCAGGGAGGTGAAAAACTGTTTTTT. Translating it yields CASSFQGGEKLFF.

This clonotype was counted a few times. The rearrangement uses TRBV10-3 and TRBJ2-7; 12 bases fit TRBD1. V shed 6 bases and J 5 bases; nucleotides not matched to a gene: 2. The length of the CDR3 is 13 residues. Germline loops: CDR1 ENHRY, CDR2 SYGVKD. The CDR3: CAISGTGGDEQYF. CDR3 coding DNA: TGTGCCATCAGCGGGACAGGGGGCGACGAGCAGTACTTC.

The V and J genes are TRBV5-5 and TRBJ2-7; perhaps TRBD2 as D (6 bases). Germline V gene sequence: CDR1 SGHKS, CDR2 YYEKEE (reference sequence). The CDR3 runs to 16 residues. With 0 bases removed from V and 2 bases from J, the gap between germline ends came to 15 bases. As DNA, the CDR3 is TGTGCCAGCAGCTTGGCCATTGGAGGGGTCACCTACGAGCAGTACTTC. This sequence encodes CASSLAIGGVTYEQYF.

This chain uses TRBV18 with TRBJ2-1, with TRBD2 matching over 10 bases. The junction had 6 bases not matched to a gene; V was cut back by 4 bases and J by 6 bases. The germline V gene encodes CDR1 KGHSH and CDR2 LQKENI. The CDR3 contains 15 residues. The CDR3 spells CASSLKLAGSNEQFF. Written as DNA, the CDR3 is TGTGCCAGCTCACTAAAACTAGCGGGGAGCAATGAGCAGTTCTTC.

This clonotype was counted only a few times. The gene calls are TRBV20-1 and TRBJ2-7; D not resolved. Trimming removed 0 bases at V and 3 bases at J, with 12 bases between. The germline V gene has CDR1 DFQATT and CDR2 SNEGSKA (reference sequence). The CDR3 covers 14 residues. Written as DNA, the CDR3 is TGCAGTGCTAGAGAGGCCAGGAGCCTCTACGAGCAGTACTTC. This translates into CSAREARSLYEQYF.

A few counts support this clonotype. The rearrangement joins TRBV25-1 to TRBJ2-7; 7 bases map to TRBD2. The CDR3 contains 14 residues. The V segment lost 6 bases and the J segment 3 bases; nucleotides outside the gene matches: 8. Germline lookup yields CDR1 MGHDK and CDR2 SYGVNS. This chain's CDR3 is CASSVGGDLYEQYF. CDR3 nucleotide sequence: TGTGCCAGCAGCGTTGGGGGGGATCTCTACGAGCAGTACTTC.

This clonotype was detected only a few times. The J gene is TRBJ2-7, the V gene TRBV12-3 or TRBV12-4, with D uncertain. The CDR3 extends over 13 amino acids. V lost 6 bases, J lost 7 bases, and 16 bases lay in between. The CDR3 spells CASSLKSPAEQYF. The CDR3 DNA reads TGTGCCAGCAGCCTGAAGTCCCCGGCGGAGCAGTACTTC.

V and J are TRBV29-1 and TRBJ2-1, with D unclear. CDR1 is SQVTM and CDR2 is ANQGSEA in the germline V gene. The CDR3 loop spans 11 amino acids. The V end was cut by 7 bases, the J end by 8 bases, with 12 bases between. CDR3 protein: CSALNAHEQFF. CDR3 nucleotide sequence: TGCAGCGCCCTCAACGCCCATGAGCAGTTCTTC.

This clonotype was recorded at least ten times. The chain couples TRBV7-3 to TRBJ1-1; D not resolved. There are 13 residues in the CDR3. Trimming took off 2 bases at V and 1 base at J, with 5 bases between the two ends. The germline CDR1 and CDR2 sequences are SGHTA and FQGTGA. The CDR3 here is CASSLSGNTEAFF. CDR3 nucleotide sequence: TGTGCCAGCAGCTTATCGGGGAACACTGAAGCTTTCTTT.

The rearrangement links TRBV7-3 to TRBJ2-4; D possibly uses TRBD1 or TRBD2 (5 bases each). In germline, CDR1 is SGHTA, CDR2 FQGTGA. The CDR3 consists of 12 residues. Trimming removed 4 bases from V and 13 bases from J, with 14 bases in between. CDR3 sequence (DNA): TGTGCCAGCAGCTCCAGTGGGGGTCAGCAGTACTTC. Protein product: CASSSSGGQQYF.

The rearrangement joins TRBV24-1 to TRBJ2-5; D perhaps matches TRBD1 (6 bases). The V and J ends lost 0 bases and 5 bases respectively, with 18 bases between them. The germline V gene encodes CDR1 KGHDR and CDR2 SFDVKD. The CDR3 loop spans 17 amino acids. CDR3 sequence (DNA): TGTGCCACCAGTGATTTGGGAACAGGGTTGAAAGGGGAGACCCAGTACTTC. Translation: CATSDLGTGLKGETQYF.

This clonotype has a handful of counts. The rearrangement joins TRBV5-1 to TRBJ1-1, with D unclear. The V end was cut by 1 base, the J end by 2 bases, with 9 bases between. This CDR3 has 14 amino acids. Looked up from germline, CDR1 is SGHRS and CDR2 is YFSETQ. The CDR3 loop reads CASSLKQINTEAFF. Here the CDR3 DNA reads TGCGCCAGCAGCTTGAAACAGATTAACACTGAAGCTTTCTTT.